The 10 T cell receptor beta chains below come from one sample, sequenced in a study of cytomegalovirus exposure and HLA in healthy donors. PCR primers comprised 60 Vbeta and 13 Jbeta primers. The data were produced by immunoSEQ multiplex PCR, yet TCRdb's version contains in-frame clones alone and is incomplete. The sample holds about 170,000 clones, 73% seen once. Material for sequencing was PBMCs. The receptors derive from a woman younger than 35 in good health and CMV-seropositive.

The chain has TRBV6-1 and TRBJ2-2; no firm D call. Per the germline V gene, CDR1 is MNHNS and CDR2 is SASEGT. CDR3 length: 13 amino acids. V was shortened by 8 bases and J by 4 bases, with 11 bases between the two germline ends. CDR3 loop: CASPRRGTGELFF. CDR3 in DNA: TGTGCCAGCCCCCGCAGAGGCACCGGGGAGCTGTTTTTT.

The chain carries TRBV9 and TRBJ2-5; TRBD2 aligns across 11 bases. The CDR3 spans 15 residues. Trimming cost V 3 bases and J 8 bases; bases outside gene matches: 9. The germline V gene encodes CDR1 SGDLS and CDR2 YYNGEE. The CDR3 spells CASSGGLADLDTQYF. CDR3 sequence (DNA): TGTGCCAGCAGCGGGGGACTAGCGGACCTAGATACCCAGTACTTC.

Written as DNA, the CDR3 is TGTGCCAGCAGCAAAGACAGGGCGGGAGAGACCCAGTACTTC. Encoded protein: CASSKDRAGETQYF. V gene TRBV5-8 combines with J gene TRBJ2-5; 7 bases are shared with TRBD1. The junction had 7 bases not matched to a gene; V was cut back by 4 bases and J by 4 bases. The CDR3 is 14 residues long. CDR1 is SGHTS, CDR2 YDEGEE, per germline.

The CDR3 spells CASSESGDGNTIYF. The CDR3 region has the DNA TGTGCCAGCAGTGAAAGCGGAGATGGAAACACCATATATTTT. The V call is TRBV2, the J call TRBJ1-3; unclear D gene. Germline CDR1 reads SNHLY; CDR2 reads FYNNEI. CDR3 length equals 14 residues. V dropped 2 bases and J dropped 3 bases, with 8 bases sitting between them.

The rearrangement uses TRBV2 and TRBJ2-3; D is possibly TRBD1 (5 bases). The CDR3 loop spans 15 amino acids. Per the germline V gene, CDR1 is SNHLY and CDR2 is FYNNEI. The V end lost 8 bases, the J end lost 2 bases, and 17 bases lay between the germline ends. CDR3 in DNA: TGTGCCAGCCATGAAGACAGAACAGTCACAGATACGCAGTATTTT. Amino acids: CASHEDRTVTDTQYF.

The table lists this clone with a count of one. This chain connects TRBV9 to TRBJ1-1, with D possibly being TRBD1 (6 bases). Trimming stripped 0 bases from V and 4 bases from J, with 10 bases between. The CDR3 extends over 14 amino acids. Germline V gene sequence: CDR1 SGDLS, CDR2 YYNGEE. CDR3 sequence: CASSVGRGGTEAFF. For the CDR3, the DNA is TGTGCCAGCAGCGTAGGGAGGGGGGGCACTGAAGCTTTCTTT.

This chain joins TRBV5-8 and TRBJ2-7; D may be TRBD2 (5 bases). V was trimmed by 3 bases and J by 7 bases, leaving 17 bases between them. This CDR3 has 14 amino acids. Per germline, CDR1 SGHTS and CDR2 YDEGEE. The CDR3 nucleotides are TGTGCCAGCAGCTCCGGACTGGTGCTTAGGGAGCAGTACTTC. Encoded protein: CASSSGLVLREQYF. Supplemented by reference TRBV5-8 and TRBJ2-7, the full variable domain reads EAGVTQSPTHLIKTRGQQATLRCSPISGHTSVYWYQQALGLGLQFLLWYDEGEERNRGNFPPRFSGRQFPNYSSELNVNALELEDSALYLCASSSGLVLREQYFGPGTRLTVT.

This clone was seen once. This chain links TRBV6-6 with TRBJ1-5; TRBD1 might be the D (5 bases). V lost 5 bases, J lost 6 bases, and 11 bases lay in between. The CDR3 is made up of 13 amino acids. Germline V CDR1 and CDR2: MNHNY, SVGAGI (reference sequence). In DNA, the CDR3 is TGTGCCAGCAGTCCCCAGGGAATTCAGCCCCAGCATTTT. This sequence encodes CASSPQGIQPQHF.

The chain recombines TRBV7-2 with TRBJ1-2; D ambiguous. CDR3 length: 16 amino acids. Trimming took off 8 bases at V and 0 bases at J, with 19 bases between the two ends. CDR1 is SGHTA, CDR2 FQGNSA, per germline. As DNA, the CDR3 is TGTGCCAGCGGAAGACCCTCCGGGGAAGCTAACTATGGCTACACCTTC. As protein: CASGRPSGEANYGYTF.

On this clone itself: This specimen includes other DNA sequences encoding the same CDR3. V gene TRBV27 combines with J gene TRBJ2-7, with D possibly matching TRBD1 (6 bases). The CDR3 covers 14 residues. Germline-derived CDR1 and CDR2 are MNHEY and SMNVEV (reference sequence). The V and J ends lost 4 bases and 0 bases respectively, with 10 bases between them. CDR3: CASSSTGSSYEQYF. The CDR3 DNA follows: TGTGCCAGCAGTTCGACAGGAAGCTCCTACGAGCAGTACTTC.